The 18 T cell receptor beta chains below all came from one sample that was sequenced in a study of vaccination and CD4 T cells after COVID-19. Once obtained from cultured CD4+ T cells, the DNA was sequenced using the Oncomine TCR Beta short-read assay. MiXCR, applied by TCRdb to the PCR reads, yields one record per CDR3 protein. The table has roughly 13,000 distinct CDR3 sequences, roughly 56% seen once. Antigen specificity for these receptors is unknown. Treatment given: approximately 11-day PBMC culture with coronavirus spike peptide pools or control peptides (ViraFEST assay). The sequenced sample consisted of CD4+ T cells from blood, cultured in vitro. These TCRs come from a human donor who had recovered from COVID-19.

The chain employs TRBV14 and TRBJ2-7, with D possibly being TRBD1 (6 bases). Germline CDR1 and CDR2: SGHDN and FVKESK. Trimming stripped 4 bases from V and 0 bases from J, with 10 bases between. This CDR3 is 14 amino acids long. CDR3 region: CASSPRTDSYEQYF. DNA for the CDR3: TGTGCCAGCAGCCCTAGGACAGACTCCTACGAGCAGTACTTC.

This clonotype was observed a handful of times. The V call is TRBV11-2, the J call TRBJ2-7, with 8 bases fitting TRBD2. The CDR3 extends over 13 amino acids. Germline CDR1 is SGHAT and CDR2 is FQNNGV. The CDR3 spells CATLGLAGGEQYF. The DNA of the CDR3 is TGTGCTACCCTCGGGCTAGCGGGCGGCGAGCAGTACTTC.

In this sample, this clonotype turned up a few times. V usage is TRBV23-1 and J usage is TRBJ1-6, with TRBD1 as a possible D gene (6 bases). TRBV23-1 is placed among ORFs of uncertain function. The CDR3 sequence is 20 residues long. Trimming left V 1 base short and J 0 bases short, with 19 bases between. The CDR3 nucleotides are TGCGCCAGCAGTCAATTACAGGGTGGCAGGCAGAGCTCCTATAATTCACCCCTCCACTTT. Its protein is CASSQLQGGRQSSYNSPLHF.

This chain uses TRBV2 with TRBJ1-5; TRBD1 might be the D (6 bases). This CDR3 spans 15 amino acids. The germline V gene has CDR1 SNHLY and CDR2 FYNNEI. The germline V and J ends were trimmed by 7 bases and 2 bases, with 15 bases remaining between them. The DNA for the CDR3 is TGTGCCAGCACAAGTTACAGGGCAGGCAATCAGCCCCAGCATTTT. It is translated as CASTSYRAGNQPQHF.

The chain has TRBV19 and TRBJ2-5; no firm D call. Between the trimmed V and J ends, which lost 3 bases and 1 base, there was a span of 9 bases. Germline loops: CDR1 LNHDA, CDR2 SQIVND (reference sequence). This CDR3 region has 14 residues. CDR3: CASSIGAIQETQYF. The CDR3 coding sequence is TGTGCCAGTAGTATCGGCGCCATCCAAGAGACCCAGTACTTC.

The chain couples TRBV10-3 to TRBJ1-1; the match to TRBD1 covers 9 bases. This CDR3 comprises 16 residues. The V segment lost 3 bases and the J segment 5 bases; nucleotides outside the gene matches: 10. Germline V gene lookup returns CDR1 ENHRY and CDR2 SYGVKD. As DNA, the CDR3 is TGTGCCATCAGTGATTGGGGGACAGGGCAGGGGACTGAAGCTTTCTTT. This codes for CAISDWGTGQGTEAFF.

The rearrangement joins TRBV19 to TRBJ1-5; D unclear. The CDR3 has 15 residues. Germline V gene lookup returns CDR1 LNHDA and CDR2 SQIVND (reference sequence). With 2 bases removed from V and 7 bases from J, the gap between germline ends came to 15 bases. CDR3 sequence reads: CASSILTALHQPQHF. The CDR3 region has the DNA TGTGCCAGTAGTATACTAACGGCCCTCCACCAGCCCCAGCATTTT.

The V call is TRBV6-1, the J call TRBJ1-1; the match to TRBD1 covers 7 bases. The CDR3 runs to 12 residues. Germline V CDR1 and CDR2: MNHNS, SASEGT. V dropped 2 bases and J dropped 12; count of bases not matched to a gene: 6. CDR3 nucleotides: TGTGCCAGCAGTGAACCGGGACAGCGAACTTTCTTT. It is translated as CASSEPGQRTFF.

This rearrangement joins TRBV24-1 to TRBJ2-7, with D uncertain. CDR1 KGHDR and CDR2 SFDVKD come from the germline V gene. The CDR3 sequence is 13 residues long. The germline V and J ends were trimmed by 4 bases and 4 bases, with 10 bases remaining between them. The CDR3, as DNA: TGTGCCACCAGTGACTCTACAGTTTACGAGCAGTACTTC. Encoded protein: CATSDSTVYEQYF.

This clonotype was counted a few times. This chain uses TRBV10-3 with TRBJ2-3; D is unresolved. Germline loops: CDR1 ENHRY, CDR2 SYGVKD. Trimming took 1 base from V and 5 from J, leaving 10 bases between them. The CDR3 is 14 amino acids. CDR3 protein: CAISEYRPGDTQYF. The CDR3 DNA follows: TGTGCCATCAGTGAGTATCGGCCGGGAGATACGCAGTATTTT.

V gene TRBV28 combines with J gene TRBJ2-3, with 13 positions matching TRBD2. Germline CDR1 reads MDHEN; CDR2 reads SYDVKM. The length of the CDR3 is 16 residues. The trim removed 6 bases at V and 4 bases at J, leaving 7 bases unmatched. CDR3 sequence: CASSPGLAGVSDTQYF. CDR3 sequence (DNA): TGTGCCAGCAGCCCTGGACTAGCGGGAGTGTCAGATACGCAGTATTTT. Combining the CDR3 with reference TRBV28 and TRBJ2-3 gives the whole variable domain DVKVTQSSRYLVKRTGEKVFLECVQDMDHENMFWYRQDPGLGLRLIYFSYDVKMKEKGDIPEGYSVSREKKERFSLILESASTNQTSMYLCASSPGLAGVSDTQYFGPGTRLTVL.

This clonotype has only a few counts. The V call is TRBV19, the J call TRBJ2-6; no definite D call. Germline V gives CDR1 LNHDA, CDR2 SQIVND (reference sequence). Trimming stripped 0 bases from V and 2 bases from J, with 2 bases between. The CDR3 loop spans 14 amino acids. The CDR3 nucleotides read TGTGCCAGTAGTATAGAGCCTGGGGCCAACGTCCTGACTTTC. It specifies CASSIEPGANVLTF. The whole variable domain, filled in from reference TRBV19 and TRBJ2-6, reads DGGITQSPKYLFRKEGQNVTLSCEQNLNHDAMYWYRQDPGQGLRLIYYSQIVNDFQKGDIAEGYSVSREKKESFPLTVTSAQKNPTAFYLCASSIEPGANVLTFGAGSRLTVL.

This chain uses TRBV20-1 with TRBJ1-3; D gene uncertain. Germline loops: CDR1 DFQATT, CDR2 SNEGSKA (reference sequence). There are 13 residues in the CDR3. V dropped 0 bases and J dropped 4 bases, with 7 bases sitting between them. CDR3 DNA sequence: TGCAGTGCTAGAGAGCCCAGGGGAAACACCATATATTTT. Its protein is CSAREPRGNTIYF.

The chain uses TRBV4-3 and TRBJ1-2, with D uncertain. The CDR3 runs to 15 residues. V shed 1 base and J shed 5 bases, with 14 bases lying between them. In germline, CDR1 is LGHNA, CDR2 YSLEER. The DNA for the CDR3 is TGCGCCAGCAGCCAAGCTGGGATGGACTTTTATGGCTACACCTTC. Protein product: CASSQAGMDFYGYTF.

This clonotype was counted a single time. The V call is TRBV6-4, the J call TRBJ2-4; D may be TRBD2 (7 bases). Trimming shortened V by 6 bases and J by 2 bases, and 17 bases separated the two germline ends. Germline V lookup: CDR1 MRHNA, CDR2 SNTAGT. The CDR3 totals 16 residues. CDR3 loop: CASRRGGRDPKNIQYF. The CDR3 nucleotides read TGTGCCAGCAGGAGGGGGGGCAGGGACCCCAAAAACATTCAGTACTTC.

This clonotype has more than one count but fewer than ten. V usage is TRBV15 and J usage is TRBJ2-7; TRBD2 agrees at 13 bases. Per the germline V gene, CDR1 is LNHNV and CDR2 is YYDKDF (reference sequence). V lost 0 bases, J lost 7 bases, and 9 bases stayed unmatched. The CDR3 runs to 17 residues. DNA of the CDR3: TGTGCCACCAGCAGAGAGGTGGTACTAGCGGGAGGGAGGGAGCAGTACTTC. Translation gives CATSREVVLAGGREQYF.

J is TRBJ2-1 and V is TRBV3-1, with D maybe TRBD2 (6 bases). V was clipped by 1 base and J by 4 bases, with 11 bases between them. This CDR3 contains 15 residues. The germline V gene encodes CDR1 LGHDT and CDR2 YNNKEL (reference sequence). CDR3 nucleotides: TGTGCCAGCAGCCAAGTACTCGGGAGTTACAATGAGCAGTTCTTC. Protein sequence: CASSQVLGSYNEQFF.

The V call is TRBV6-1, the J call TRBJ2-4; D possibly corresponds to TRBD2 (5 bases). From germline, CDR1 is MNHNS and CDR2 SASEGT. Trimming left V 5 bases short and J 1 base short, with 12 bases between. The CDR3 consists of 15 residues. In DNA, the CDR3 is TGTGCCAGCAGTCCCTCCGGGGATGCCAAAAACATTCAGTACTTC. Its protein is CASSPSGDAKNIQYF.